This entry features one TCR beta chain sequence. Its specificity is not known. This CDR3 has 14 amino acids. The germline V gene encodes CDR1 MRHNA and CDR2 SNTAGT. Between the trimmed V and J ends, which lost 11 bases and 3 bases, there was a span of 17 bases. TCRdb's table, derived via immunoSEQ multiplex PCR, lists solely in-frame clones and lacks some. The data show roughly 50,000 clones, with about three quarters seen just once and about 20% held by the top ten. Brentuximab vedotin exposure varied among the patients, all of whom had relapsed after autologous stem cell transplantation. This record comes from a study of PD-1 blockade in classical Hodgkin lymphoma. Study-level findings and limits: Newly diagnosed patients and complete responders had comparable diversity at baseline. CD4+ TCR diversity climbed significantly by C4D1, unlike CD8+ TCR diversity. Among the patients, those starting nivolumab under 1 year after ASCT were excluded.

The J gene is TRBJ1-5, the V gene TRBV6-4; D call uncertain. The starting material was peripheral blood mononuclear cells (PBMCs), obtained before the second cycle of nivolumab. The clonotype comes from a human donor with classical Hodgkin lymphoma. In nucleotides, the CDR3 is TGTGCCTTCCGAATAACCAGACCCAATCAGCCCCAGCATTTT. It is translated as CAFRITRPNQPQHF.